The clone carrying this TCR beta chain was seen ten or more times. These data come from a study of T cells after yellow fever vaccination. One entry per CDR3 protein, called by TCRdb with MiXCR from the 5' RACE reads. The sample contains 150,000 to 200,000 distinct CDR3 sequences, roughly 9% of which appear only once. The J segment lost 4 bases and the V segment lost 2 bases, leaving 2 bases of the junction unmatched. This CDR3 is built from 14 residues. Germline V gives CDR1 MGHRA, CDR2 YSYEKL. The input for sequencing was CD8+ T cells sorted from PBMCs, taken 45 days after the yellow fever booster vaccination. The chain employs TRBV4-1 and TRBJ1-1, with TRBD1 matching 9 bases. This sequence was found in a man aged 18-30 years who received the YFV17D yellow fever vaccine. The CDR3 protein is CASSQQDRGTEAFF. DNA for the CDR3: TGCGCCAGCAGCCAACAGGACAGGGGCACTGAAGCTTTCTTT.